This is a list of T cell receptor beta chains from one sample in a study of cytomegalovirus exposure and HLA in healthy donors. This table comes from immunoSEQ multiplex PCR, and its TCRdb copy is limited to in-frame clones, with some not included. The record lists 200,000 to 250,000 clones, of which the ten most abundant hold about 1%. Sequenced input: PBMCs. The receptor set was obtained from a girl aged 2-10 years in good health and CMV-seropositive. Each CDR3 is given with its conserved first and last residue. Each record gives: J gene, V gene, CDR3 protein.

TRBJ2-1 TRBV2 CAFINEREGGSSYNEQFF
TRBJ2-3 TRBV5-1 CASSLETSTDTQYF
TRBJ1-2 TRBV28 CASSDRVARSYYGYTF
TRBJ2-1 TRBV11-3 CASSLGGEQFF
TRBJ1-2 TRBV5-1 CASSFQTGGADYGYTF
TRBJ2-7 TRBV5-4 CASSPGAGSGLYEQYF
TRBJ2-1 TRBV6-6 CASSQRDSGRADEQFF
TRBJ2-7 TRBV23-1 CASSQGLAGIYEQYF
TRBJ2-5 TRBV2 CASYRDTLQETQYF
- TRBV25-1 CASSGTAGSSYEQYF
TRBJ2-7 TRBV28 CASNDGLYEQYF
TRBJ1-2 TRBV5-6 CASSLRTGTNYGYTF
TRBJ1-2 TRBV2 CASSEDRSNYGYTF
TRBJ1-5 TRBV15 CATSRDRGKYSNQPQHF
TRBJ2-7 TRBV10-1 CASSASLSYEQYF
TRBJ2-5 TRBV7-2 CASSLLGRGETQYF
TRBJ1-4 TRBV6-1 CASRNRETNEKLFF
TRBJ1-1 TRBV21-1 CASARRDRDGWWTEAFF
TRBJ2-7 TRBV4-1 CASSPRGPLSHEQYF
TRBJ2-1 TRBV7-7 CASSTGGHNEQFF
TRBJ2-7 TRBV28 CASSTSGSGTYEQYF
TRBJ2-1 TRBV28 CASSHGLAGGQRSYNEQFF
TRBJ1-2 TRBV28 CATGTDYGYTF
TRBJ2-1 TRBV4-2 CASSQESTGGIYNEQFF
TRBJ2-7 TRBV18 CAANRGGTYEQYF
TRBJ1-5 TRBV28 CASMAGQGVNQPQHF
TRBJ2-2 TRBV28 CASRSGPNTGELFF
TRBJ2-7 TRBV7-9 CASSLSVGQYF
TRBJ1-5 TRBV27 CASSFQGSNQPQHF
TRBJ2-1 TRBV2 CASSLLAGGPGEQFF
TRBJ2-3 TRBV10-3 CAISEARQSTDTQYF
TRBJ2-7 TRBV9 CASSPTGGGGYEQYF
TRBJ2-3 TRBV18 CASSPNGRTDTQYF
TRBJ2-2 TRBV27 CASSFSGLAGVAGELFF
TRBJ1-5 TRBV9 CASSGGTGGNQPQHF
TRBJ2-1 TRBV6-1 CASSVGTSSDNEQFF
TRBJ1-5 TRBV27 CASSLARAQPQHF
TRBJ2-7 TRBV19 CATKDRAYEQYF
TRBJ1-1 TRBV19 CASSITGNTEAFF
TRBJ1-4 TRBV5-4 CASSPGGLGEKLFF
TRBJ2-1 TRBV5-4 CASSLLAHEQFF
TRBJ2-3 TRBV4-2 CASSQGGRGVTSTDTQYF
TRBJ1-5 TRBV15 CATSSGSPGDQPQHF
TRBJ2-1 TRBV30 CAWSRLAGEGVYNEQFF
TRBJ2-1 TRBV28 CASSLGMGGLGNEQFF